This T cell receptor beta chain appears in the sequencing data of a study of T-cell memory formation after mild COVID-19. Regarding the study as a whole: The study found balanced CD4/CD8 in clones contracting day 15 to 85 and a CD4+ lean in later expanders. CD4+ contracting clones were found mainly in CM and EM, and CD8+ ones in EMRA. Prior to infection, memory already included some responding clones, suggesting cross-reactive memory joined.

Employing constant-segment primers, 5'RACE generated TCR alpha and TCR beta cDNA libraries bearing sample barcodes and UMIs. TCRdb redid the calling of the 5' RACE reads with MiXCR, one entry per CDR3 protein. Among roughly 200,000 distinct CDR3 sequences listed, around 20% were seen once. As for this clonotype: Its antigen remains unidentified.

This CDR3 contains 17 residues. Germline loops: CDR1 SGHVS, CDR2 FNYEAQ. V was pared by 5 bases and J by 9 bases, with 26 bases between. Sequenced: PBMCs or a T cell subset sorted from them (not recorded which). The chain uses TRBV7-6 and TRBJ2-4; TRBD1 might be the D (6 bases). The clonotype originates from an adult woman who had mild COVID-19 (a few samples of this study predate the infection). Cell type and time point are not known. The CDR3 spells CASSPAGRAKGGGIQYF. The CDR3 DNA reads as TGTGCCAGCAGCCCCGCAGGCCGGGCCAAAGGGGGTGGCATTCAGTACTTC.